This TCR beta chain was sequenced during a study of T cells in Graves' hyperthyroidism and ophthalmopathy. Overall study context: Peripheral blood collection took place at initial diagnosis, before any treatment. Findings of the study overall: The model anticipated ophthalmopathy a median approximately 6.7 months pre-onset. The blood repertoire included most of the expanded thyroid clonotypes above 0.001.

The trim removed 0 bases at V and 4 bases at J, leaving 4 bases unmatched. Germline lookup yields CDR1 LNHNV and CDR2 YYDKDF (reference sequence). This CDR3 contains 15 residues. This clonotype has a count of ten or more. Its antigen is not known. Hyperthyroidism had been newly diagnosed in patients aged 18 to 65, and its duration was under 2 months. Amplification of TCR beta CDR3 regions was performed using RNA transcripts as template. The study used the HTBI primer set for a first-round RT-PCR of the TCR CDR3. TCRdb reprocessed the multiplex PCR reads with MiXCR, giving one entry per CDR3 protein. The sample carries 350,000 to 400,000 distinct CDR3 sequences, 19% recorded once.

The sample comprised blood. The TCR was taken from a woman aged 18-29 years with Graves' hyperthyroidism. The chain links TRBV15 to TRBJ1-2; 8 bases line up with TRBD1. The CDR3 DNA is TGTGCCACCAGCAGAGATGATCAGGGGGCCTATGGCTACACCTTC. Its translation is CATSRDDQGAYGYTF.